This T cell receptor beta chain was sequenced in a study of cytomegalovirus exposure and HLA in healthy donors. Sequenced by immunoSEQ multiplex PCR; TCRdb stores in-frame clones only, minus some. Of about 120,000 clones in the sample, around 85% were seen once. The clonotype originates from a man between 18 and 35 years old in good health and CMV-seropositive. Sequencing input: PBMCs.

The CDR3 protein is CASSQGTGGNEQFF. The CDR3 DNA sequence: TGTGCCAGCAGCCAGGGGACAGGGGGCAATGAGCAGTTCTTC. The genes are TRBV5-5 and TRBJ2-1, with TRBD1 matching 11 bases. The CDR3 is made up of 14 amino acids. Germline assignment: CDR1 SGHKS and CDR2 YYEKEE (reference sequence). V was pared by 4 bases and J by 6 bases, with 3 bases of the junction left unmatched.